This T cell receptor beta chain was recovered during a study of Graves' ophthalmopathy and Graves' hyperthyroidism. Findings and caveats of the study: The model's ophthalmopathy progression predictions had roughly 69% sensitivity and just under 75% specificity.

This clonotype came up many times. Its specificity is not known. Beta-chain TCR CDR3 regions were amplified from RNA transcripts. The workflow started with a first-round RT-PCR run with HTBI primers and then moved on to a second-round multiplex PCR. TCRdb passed the multiplex PCR reads through MiXCR, listing each CDR3 protein once. The repertoire holds around 470,000 distinct CDR3 sequences, with 14% as singletons. The CDR3 extends over 13 amino acids. Germline lookup yields CDR1 MNHNS and CDR2 SASEGT. The V and J ends lost 4 bases and 0 bases respectively, with 4 bases between them. V and J are TRBV6-1 and TRBJ1-5; D is unclear. Source material: blood. The source of this sequence is a woman in her thirties with Graves' ophthalmopathy. This CDR3 is CASSVTSNQPQHF. In DNA, the CDR3 is TGTGCCAGCAGTGTTACTAGCAATCAGCCCCAGCATTTT.